One and the same sample provided the 22 T cell receptor beta chains below, sequenced in a study of OX40 agonist ivuxolimab in advanced cancers. Library preparation was by the immunoSEQ multiplex PCR assay. TCRdb mirrors the immuneACCESS table, restricted to in-frame sequences. Some clones are absent from its copies; in checked studies, under half trace to an unresolved V gene, and the reason for the others is unknown. Across this sample there are about 55,000 clones, with approximately 80% seen only once. The ten largest clones add up to roughly 6.3% of the sample. The source was CD4+ or CD8+ T cells sorted from blood, collected in a trial of the OX40 agonist ivuxolimab. These receptor sequences come from an adult with an advanced solid tumor such as melanoma, head and neck, liver or kidney cancer.

The chain joins TRBV11-2 to TRBJ2-1, with TRBD2 matching 7 bases. Germline CDR1 SGHAT, CDR2 FQNNGV. This CDR3 comprises 17 residues. Trimming removed 3 bases from V and 3 bases from J; junction bases left unmatched: 11. CDR3 loop: CASSLRWEGVFYNEQFF. For the CDR3, the DNA is TGTGCCAGCAGCTTGAGGTGGGAGGGTGTTTTCTACAATGAGCAGTTCTTC.

This chain joins TRBV6-6 and TRBJ1-2; possible D gene TRBD1, 5 bases. V lost 5 bases, J lost 8 bases, and 18 bases lay in between. CDR1 and CDR2 (germline): MNHNY, SVGAGI (reference sequence). The CDR3 is 14 amino acids. CDR3 region: CASSASGTRNGYTF. In DNA form, the CDR3 reads TGTGCCAGCAGTGCCTCCGGGACCCGGAACGGCTACACCTTC.

The chain carries TRBV6-6 and TRBJ1-2; 7 bases are shared with TRBD1. V shed 5 bases and J 7 bases; nucleotides not matched to a gene: 10. The V gene's germline CDR1 is MNHNY and CDR2 SVGAGI (reference sequence). The CDR3 loop spans 14 amino acids. In nucleotides, the CDR3 is TGTGCCAGCAGTCCCAACAGGGGCGGTGGTGGCTACACCTTC. Its translation is CASSPNRGGGGYTF.

The chain links TRBV14 to TRBJ2-5, with D possibly matching TRBD2 (5 bases). The germline V and J ends were trimmed by 4 bases and 2 bases, with 20 bases remaining between them. The CDR3 loop spans 17 amino acids. Germline CDR1 SGHDN, CDR2 FVKESK. CDR3 DNA sequence: TGTGCCAGCAGCCCAAGCGGTACTTGGGTCCGGCAAGAGACCCAGTACTTC. Protein product: CASSPSGTWVRQETQYF.

V and J are TRBV2 and TRBJ1-1, with D possibly TRBD1 on 5 matching bases. With 2 bases removed from V and 3 bases from J, the gap between germline ends came to 10 bases. CDR1 is SNHLY and CDR2 is FYNNEI in the germline V gene. CDR3 length equals 14 residues. The CDR3 nucleotides are TGTGCCAGCAGTGAACCGAGGGACTACACTGAAGCTTTCTTT. This encodes CASSEPRDYTEAFF.

The rearrangement links TRBV7-7 to TRBJ2-5; 9 bases line up with TRBD2. CDR3 length: 15 amino acids. CDR1 is SSHAT, CDR2 FNYEAQ, per germline (reference sequence). J lost 5 bases, V lost 1 base, and 5 bases had no gene match. As DNA, the CDR3 is TGTGCCAGCAGCTTAGGGGTGGGACTAGCCGAGACCCAGTACTTC. Its protein is CASSLGVGLAETQYF. Supplemented by reference TRBV7-7 and TRBJ2-5, the full variable domain reads GAGVSQSPRYKVTKRGQDVTLRCDPISSHATLYWYQQALGQGPEFLTYFNYEAQPDKSGLPSDRFSAERPEGSISTLTIQRTEQRDSAMYRCASSLGVGLAETQYFGPGTRLLVL.

The gene calls are TRBV5-4 and TRBJ2-5, with 13 bases identical to TRBD2. V gave up 0 bases and J gave up 5 bases; unmatched junction bases: 4. The CDR3 is 16 amino acids. Germline assignment: CDR1 SGHNT and CDR2 YYREEE (reference sequence). The CDR3 DNA reads TGTGCCAGCAGCTTGGAACTAGCGGGGGGGCGGGAGACCCAGTACTTC. Encoded protein: CASSLELAGGRETQYF.

V and J are TRBV25-1 and TRBJ1-1; D is perhaps TRBD1 (5 bases). Trimming cost V 7 bases and J 1 base, with 16 bases left between them. The CDR3 is 15 amino acids. CDR1 MGHDK and CDR2 SYGVNS come from the germline V gene. The CDR3 coding sequence is TGTGCCAGCATCCCCCGGGGGAAGCCGAACACTGAAGCTTTCTTT. It codes for CASIPRGKPNTEAFF.

V and J are TRBV2 and TRBJ2-3, with D perhaps given as TRBD1 or TRBD2 (6 bases each). Trimming left V 8 bases short and J 4 bases short, with 16 bases between. Germline values: CDR1 SNHLY, CDR2 FYNNEI. CDR3 length: 14 amino acids. The CDR3 sequence is CASGGGLVSDTQYF. The CDR3 DNA reads as TGTGCCAGCGGAGGGGGGCTAGTCTCAGATACGCAGTATTTT. Full variable domain (outside the CDR3, taken from reference TRBV2 and TRBJ2-3): EPEVTQTPSHQVTQMGQEVILRCVPISNHLYFYWYRQILGQKVEFLVSFYNNEISEKSEIFDDQFSVERPDGSNFTLKIRSTKLEDSAMYFCASGGGLVSDTQYFGPGTRLTVL.

The V call is TRBV27, the J call TRBJ1-1, with D maybe TRBD1 (5 bases). Germline CDR1 reads MNHEY; CDR2 reads SMNVEV (reference sequence). The ends were cut back, 0 bases at V and 5 bases at J, with 13 bases in the middle. The length of the CDR3 is 15 residues. CDR3: CASSLSWGEGTEAFF. In nucleotides, the CDR3 is TGTGCCAGCAGTTTATCGTGGGGCGAGGGGACTGAAGCTTTCTTT.

V is TRBV7-2 and J is TRBJ1-5; D is perhaps TRBD1 (5 bases). CDR3 length equals 17 residues. In germline, CDR1 is SGHTA, CDR2 FQGNSA. Trimming shortened V by 5 bases and J by 2 bases, and 19 bases separated the two germline ends. CDR3 residues: CASSPPGGRGGNQPQHF. In DNA, the CDR3 is TGTGCCAGCAGCCCCCCCGGTGGGAGGGGAGGCAATCAGCCCCAGCATTTT.

The chain has TRBV10-1 and TRBJ1-5; TRBD1 agrees at 12 bases. The CDR3 spans 13 residues. Per the germline V gene, CDR1 is WNHNN and CDR2 is SYGVQD (reference sequence). V shed 5 bases and J 12 bases; nucleotides not matched to a gene: 5. The CDR3 DNA is TGCGCCAGCAGTCCGGGACAGGGGGCTGTCCAGCATTTT. This sequence encodes CASSPGQGAVQHF.

This clone was picked up a small number of times. The chain recombines TRBV18 with TRBJ1-1, with a weak D call TRBD1 (5 bases). Germline V CDR1 and CDR2: KGHSH, LQKENI. The CDR3 covers 14 residues. V was cut by 2 bases and J by 0 bases, with 7 bases left in between. In DNA form, the CDR3 reads TGTGCCAGCTCACCAGGCAGGGTGAACACTGAAGCTTTCTTT. It translates to CASSPGRVNTEAFF.

As concerns this clone: This sequence may be a read error, since a much larger clone differs from it by one base. V and J are TRBV6-6 and TRBJ1-3; TRBD1 matches at 7 bases. Trimming at V came to 0 bases and at J to 3 bases, leaving 2 bases not matched to a gene. Germline V gives CDR1 MNHNY, CDR2 SVGAGI (reference sequence). This CDR3 has 15 amino acids. Here the CDR3 reads CASSYSGTVGNTIYF. CDR3 bases: TGTGCCAGCAGTTACTCCGGGACAGTTGGAAACACCATATATTTT.

This chain connects TRBV28 to TRBJ2-2; D not resolved. The CDR3 totals 12 residues. Germline CDR1 MDHEN, CDR2 SYDVKM. Trimming took 3 bases from V and 7 from J, leaving 6 bases between them. The CDR3 DNA reads TGTGCCAGCAGTTTTCTTGGCGGGGAGCTGTTTTTT. Its translation is CASSFLGGELFF.

The chain combines TRBV5-4 with TRBJ2-5, with D perhaps given as TRBD1 or TRBD2 (5 bases each). Trimming pared 2 bases from V and 5 bases from J, leaving 13 bases between. The CDR3 is 14 residues long. CDR1 and CDR2 (germline): SGHNT, YYREEE (reference sequence). The CDR3 DNA sequence: TGTGCCAGCAGCTTATATGGTGGGACGGAGACCCAGTACTTC. Amino acids: CASSLYGGTETQYF.

The chain couples TRBV11-1 to TRBJ2-1; TRBD2 matches 8 bases. This CDR3 spans 16 amino acids. V dropped 7 bases and J dropped 4; count of bases not matched to a gene: 12. Germline lookup yields CDR1 SGHAT and CDR2 FQDESV (reference sequence). CDR3 sequence reads: CASNLEREIRYNEQFF. CDR3 DNA: TGTGCCAGCAACCTGGAGCGGGAGATTAGGTACAATGAGCAGTTCTTC.

The chain employs TRBV28 and TRBJ1-2; 9 nucleotides match TRBD1. The CDR3 sequence is 14 residues long. The junction had 1 base not matched to a gene; V was cut back by 0 bases and J by 5 bases. Germline V lookup: CDR1 MDHEN, CDR2 SYDVKM. The CDR3 sequence is CASSLWGQGYGYTF. In DNA form, the CDR3 reads TGTGCCAGCAGTTTATGGGGACAGGGTTATGGCTACACCTTC.

The rearrangement joins TRBV6-5 to TRBJ1-1; 7 positions match TRBD1. V gave up 6 bases and J gave up 4 bases; unmatched junction bases: 11. Germline V gene data show CDR1 as MNHEY and CDR2 as SVGAGI. This CDR3 comprises 15 residues. The CDR3 nucleotides are TGTGCCAGCAGCGACAGGGCCAAGCGGGGCACTGAAGCTTTCTTT. Translated, it gives CASSDRAKRGTEAFF.

This chain joins TRBV21-1 and TRBJ2-7; the table's TRBD1 call for D was not verified on the DNA. TRBV21-1 counts as a pseudogene. This CDR3 has 15 residues. CDR3 DNA: TGTGCCAGCAGCAAAAAGGGGCGGACAGGTTACGAGCAGTACTTC. Protein: CASSKKGRTGYEQYF.

The chain employs TRBV27 and TRBJ1-1; D call uncertain. CDR1 is MNHEY, CDR2 SMNVEV, per germline (reference sequence). Trimming pared 5 bases from V and 1 base from J, leaving 14 bases between. The CDR3 contains 15 residues. The CDR3: CASSEYATQNTEAFF. The CDR3 DNA is TGTGCCAGCAGTGAGTACGCGACCCAGAACACTGAAGCTTTCTTT.

This rearrangement joins TRBV7-9 to TRBJ1-6, with D perhaps TRBD1 (5 bases). Trimming took 3 bases from V and 5 from J, leaving 8 bases between them. This CDR3 spans 14 amino acids. Germline loops: CDR1 SEHNR, CDR2 FQNEAQ (reference sequence). The CDR3 loop reads CASSLQGDNSPLHF. DNA for the CDR3: TGTGCCAGCAGCTTGCAGGGCGATAATTCACCCCTCCACTTT.